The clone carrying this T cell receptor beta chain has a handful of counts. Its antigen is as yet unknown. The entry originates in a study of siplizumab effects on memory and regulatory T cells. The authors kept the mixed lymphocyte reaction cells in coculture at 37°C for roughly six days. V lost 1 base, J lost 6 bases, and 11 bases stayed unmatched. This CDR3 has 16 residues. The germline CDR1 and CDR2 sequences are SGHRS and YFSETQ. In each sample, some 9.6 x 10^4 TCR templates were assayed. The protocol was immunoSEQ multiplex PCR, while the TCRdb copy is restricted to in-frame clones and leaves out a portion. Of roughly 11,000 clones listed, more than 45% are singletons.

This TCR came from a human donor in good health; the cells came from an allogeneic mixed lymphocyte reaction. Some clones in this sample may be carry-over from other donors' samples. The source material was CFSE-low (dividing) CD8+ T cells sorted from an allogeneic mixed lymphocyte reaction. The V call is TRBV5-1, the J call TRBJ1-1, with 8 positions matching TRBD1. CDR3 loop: CASSLRGTGAVAEAFF. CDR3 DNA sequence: TGCGCCAGCAGCTTGAGGGGGACAGGCGCGGTAGCTGAAGCTTTCTTT.